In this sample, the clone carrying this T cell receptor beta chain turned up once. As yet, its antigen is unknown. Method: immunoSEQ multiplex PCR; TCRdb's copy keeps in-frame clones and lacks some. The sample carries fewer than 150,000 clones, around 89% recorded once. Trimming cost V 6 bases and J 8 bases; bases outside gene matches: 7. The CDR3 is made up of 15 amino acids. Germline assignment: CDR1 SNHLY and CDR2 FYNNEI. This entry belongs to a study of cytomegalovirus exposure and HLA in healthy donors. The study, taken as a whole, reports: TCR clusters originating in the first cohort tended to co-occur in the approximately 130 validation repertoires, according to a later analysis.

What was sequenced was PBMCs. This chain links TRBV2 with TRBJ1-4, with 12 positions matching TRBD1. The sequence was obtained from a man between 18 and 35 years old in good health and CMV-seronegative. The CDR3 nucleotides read TGTGCCAGCAGAATTACCGGGACAGGGGGCGAAAAACTGTTTTTT. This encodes CASRITGTGGEKLFF.